This TCR beta chain emerged from a study of OX40 agonist ivuxolimab in advanced cancers. The CDR3 extends over 16 amino acids. Germline V CDR1 and CDR2: KGHSH, LQKENI. V gave up 5 bases and J gave up 0 bases, with 16 bases separating them. Sequencing was performed with immunoSEQ multiplex PCR; in TCRdb, only in-frame clones are kept and a portion is missing. The sample carries around 66,000 clones, about 86% recorded once. The chain links TRBV18 to TRBJ1-1; D might be TRBD1 (6 bases). This sequence was found in an adult with an advanced solid tumor such as melanoma, head and neck, liver or kidney cancer. This specimen consisted of CD4+ or CD8+ T cells sorted from blood, obtained in a trial of the OX40 agonist ivuxolimab. The chain's CDR3 is CASSETGTTVNTEAFF. CDR3 coding DNA: TGTGCCAGCTCAGAGACCGGGACAACCGTGAACACTGAAGCTTTCTTT.